The rows below give T cell receptor beta chains drawn from one sample of a study of blood T cell repertoires in COVID-19. This table comes from immunoSEQ multiplex PCR, and its TCRdb copy is limited to in-frame clones, with some not included. The sample contains around 170,000 clones, approximately 84% of which appear only once. The sequenced sample consisted of peripheral blood. These receptors originate from a woman aged 80 or over with acute or convalescent COVID-19. Both conserved end residues are part of each CDR3. A D gene is named only where the DNA matches it firmly.

V	D	J	CDR3	DNA
TRBV7-2	NA	TRBJ1-6	CASSLVGQGPNSPLHF	TGTGCCAGCAGCTTAGTTGGGCAGGGTCCTAATTCACCCCTCCACTTT
TRBV5-4	TRBD2	TRBJ2-1	CASRPLERGAYNEQFF	TGTGCCAGCAGGCCTCTTGAGCGGGGTGCCTACAATGAGCAGTTCTTC
TRBV6-5	NA	TRBJ2-6	CASSSPGSGANVLTF	TGTGCCAGCAGTTCGCCAGGTTCCGGGGCCAACGTCCTGACTTTC
TRBV7-8	TRBD2	TRBJ2-7	CASSTGTSGTYEQYF	TGTGCCAGCAGCACCGGGACTAGCGGGACCTACGAGCAGTACTTC
TRBV11-2	NA	TRBJ1-3	CASSLGSSGNTIYF	TGTGCCAGCAGCTTAGGGAGCTCTGGAAACACCATATATTTT
TRBV30	TRBD2	TRBJ2-5	CAWSVTAGGETQYF	TGTGCCTGGAGTGTTACAGCGGGGGGAGAGACCCAGTACTTC
TRBV19	NA	TRBJ1-2	CASSIMAQNYGYTF	TGTGCCAGTAGTATTATGGCCCAAAACTATGGCTACACCTTC
TRBV29-1	NA	TRBJ2-7	CSVWTVYEQYF	TGCAGCGTTTGGACAGTCTACGAGCAGTACTTC
TRBV30	NA	TRBJ1-5	CAWSVGGFNQPQHF	TGTGCCTGGAGTGTAGGGGGTTTCAATCAGCCCCAGCATTTT
TRBV19	TRBD1	TRBJ2-1	CATRGQGAGNEQFF	TGTGCCACCAGGGGGCAGGGGGCAGGTAATGAGCAGTTCTTC
TRBV19	NA	TRBJ1-5	CASSYTTGFNQPQHF	TGTGCCAGTAGTTACACTACAGGGTTCAATCAGCCCCAGCATTTT
TRBV28	NA	TRBJ1-2	CATFGGKSGYTF	TGTGCCACTTTCGGGGGGAAATCTGGCTACACCTTC
TRBV5-1	TRBD2	TRBJ2-3	CASSRTSGGRTDTQYF	TGCGCCAGCAGCCGGACTAGCGGGGGGCGCACAGATACGCAGTATTTT
TRBV12-5	NA	TRBJ1-1	CASGLVPDMNTEAFF	TGTGCTAGTGGTTTGGTACCAGACATGAACACTGAAGCTTTCTTT